The 23 T cell receptor beta chains below were found in one sample sequenced in a study of a mutant IDH1 vaccine in newly diagnosed glioma. Time point: week 35, safety follow-up. In every dose of vaccine, 300 ug of mutant IDH1 20-mer peptide was given alongside topical imiquimod. Their specific antigens are unknown. Assay: immunoSEQ multiplex PCR; the TCRdb copy retains only in-frame clones and omits some. The sample records about 58,000 clones, roughly 81% being singletons. This material consisted of PBMCs, taken from a glioma patient whose treatment included an IDH1 peptide vaccine. The receptors were sampled from a man between 40 and 49 years old with glioma.

The chain recombines TRBV10-3 with TRBJ1-1; D is uncertain. This CDR3 region has 11 residues. CDR1 and CDR2 (germline): ENHRY, SYGVKD. V lost 6 bases and J 7 bases, leaving 9 bases between the germline ends. The CDR3 DNA sequence: TGTGCCATCAGGAACCAGGATGAAGCTTTCTTT. Protein product: CAIRNQDEAFF.

This clone is termed medium-sized. J is TRBJ2-7 and V is TRBV9; D possibly corresponds to TRBD2 (6 bases). Germline loops: CDR1 SGDLS, CDR2 YYNGEE. V gave up 7 bases and J gave up 4 bases, with 12 bases separating them. CDR3 length: 12 residues. The CDR3 sequence: CASSPGGYEQYF. The CDR3 DNA reads as TGTGCCAGCTCCCCTGGGGGGTACGAGCAGTACTTC.

This clone appeared a single time. The gene calls are TRBV7-2 and TRBJ2-7; 8 nucleotides match TRBD1. Germline CDR1 is SGHTA and CDR2 is FQGNSA. The CDR3 extends over 14 amino acids. V gave up 5 bases and J gave up 2 bases; unmatched junction bases: 5. Here the CDR3 reads CASSGRQGPYEQYF. CDR3 nucleotides: TGTGCCAGCAGCGGCAGACAGGGGCCCTACGAGCAGTACTTC.

CDR3 loop: CASRQGNSYEQYF. For the CDR3, the DNA is TGTGCCAGCAGGCAGGGGAATTCTTACGAGCAGTACTTC. The genes are TRBV5-4 and TRBJ2-7, with D tentatively TRBD1 (6 bases). This CDR3 contains 13 residues. CDR1 and CDR2 from the germline V gene are SGHNT and YYREEE (reference sequence). V was pared by 5 bases and J by 4 bases, with 13 bases between.

The chain is built from TRBV27 and TRBJ1-2, with TRBD1 matching over 8 bases. V dropped 6 bases and J dropped 8; count of bases not matched to a gene: 8. Germline-derived CDR1 and CDR2 are MNHEY and SMNVEV (reference sequence). CDR3 size: 13 residues. This CDR3 is CASRSSGGWGYTF. CDR3 nucleotide sequence: TGTGCCAGCAGAAGTTCAGGGGGCTGGGGCTACACCTTC.

This chain joins TRBV15 and TRBJ1-5; 7 bases map to TRBD1. This CDR3 is built from 15 residues. The V gene's germline CDR1 is LNHNV and CDR2 YYDKDF (reference sequence). J was trimmed by 5 bases and V by 2 bases; bases with no gene match: 6. The chain's CDR3 is CATSRQQGIYQPQHF. DNA for the CDR3: TGTGCCACCAGCAGACAACAGGGGATTTATCAGCCCCAGCATTTT.

J is TRBJ1-3 and V is TRBV7-3; D not resolved. V lost 2 bases and J lost 0, with 5 bases in between. The CDR3 spans 14 residues. Looked up from germline, CDR1 is SGHTA and CDR2 is FQGTGA. CDR3 amino acids: CASSLGASGNTIYF. The CDR3 region has the DNA TGTGCCAGCAGCTTAGGAGCCTCTGGAAACACCATATATTTT.

CDR3 nucleotide sequence: TGTGCCAGCAGCTTGGACCTGGGCTACTCCGAGCAGTACTTC. Amino acid sequence: CASSLDLGYSEQYF. The rearrangement links TRBV5-4 to TRBJ2-7, with D hard to call. Germline V gene sequence: CDR1 SGHNT, CDR2 YYREEE (reference sequence). The CDR3 is 14 residues long. The ends were cut back, 0 bases at V and 6 bases at J, with 13 bases in the middle.

V and J are TRBV4-2 and TRBJ2-3; no firm D call. The CDR3 loop spans 16 amino acids. The V and J ends lost 0 bases and 2 bases respectively, with 12 bases between them. Germline loops: CDR1 LGHNA, CDR2 YNFKEQ. CDR3 sequence: CASSQDPVPVTDTQYF. Written as DNA, the CDR3 is TGTGCCAGCAGCCAAGACCCGGTCCCGGTCACAGATACGCAGTATTTT.

The gene calls are TRBV6-1 and TRBJ2-7, with 8 bases identical to TRBD1. The CDR3 totals 15 residues. Germline CDR1 reads MNHNS; CDR2 reads SASEGT. The V gene end was trimmed by 6 bases and the J gene end by 4 bases; junction bases not matched to a gene: 11. As DNA, the CDR3 is TGTGCCAGCAGGACCGACGGGACAGGCAAGTACGAGCAGTACTTC. This sequence encodes CASRTDGTGKYEQYF.

The chain recombines TRBV7-2 with TRBJ1-4; 12 bases fit TRBD1. V lost 1 base to trimming and J lost 4 bases; unmatched junction nucleotides: 7. Germline V gives CDR1 SGHTA, CDR2 FQGNSA. The CDR3 is made up of 18 amino acids. The CDR3 coding sequence is TGTGCCAGCAGCTTAGAGGGGACAGGGGGCTTCAGTAATGAAAAACTGTTTTTT. Protein product: CASSLEGTGGFSNEKLFF.

The rearrangement links TRBV7-2 to TRBJ1-3, with a possible D match to TRBD1 (6 bases). V lost 5 bases and J 1 base, leaving 9 bases between the germline ends. Germline V gene lookup returns CDR1 SGHTA and CDR2 FQGNSA. The CDR3 is 14 amino acids. CDR3 sequence: CASSQGGSGNTIYF. CDR3 coding DNA: TGTGCCAGCAGCCAAGGGGGATCTGGAAACACCATATATTTT. The full variable domain, rest sourced from reference TRBV7-2 and TRBJ1-3, is GAGVSQSPSNKVTEKGKDVELRCDPISGHTALYWYRQSLGQGLEFLIYFQGNSAPDKSGLPSDRFSAERTGGSVSTLTIQRTQQEDSAVYLCASSQGGSGNTIYFGEGSWLTVV.

This clone was detected only a few times. The chain links TRBV28 to TRBJ1-5, with a possible D match to TRBD1 (5 bases). Looked up from germline, CDR1 is MDHEN and CDR2 is SYDVKM. V was clipped by 7 bases and J by 2 bases, with 9 bases between them. The CDR3 is made up of 13 amino acids. CDR3 sequence reads: CASKTEGNQPQHF. The CDR3 nucleotides are TGTGCCAGCAAGACAGAGGGCAATCAGCCCCAGCATTTT. The full variable domain, rest sourced from reference TRBV28 and TRBJ1-5, is DVKVTQSSRYLVKRTGEKVFLECVQDMDHENMFWYRQDPGLGLRLIYFSYDVKMKEKGDIPEGYSVSREKKERFSLILESASTNQTSMYLCASKTEGNQPQHFGDGTRLSIL.

The chain combines TRBV6-1 with TRBJ1-1; 7 positions match TRBD1. The germline gives CDR1 MNHNS, CDR2 SASEGT. The CDR3 contains 14 residues. With V trimmed by 5 bases and J by 3 bases, 6 bases remained unmatched. DNA for the CDR3: TGTGCCAGCAGTACCAGGGGGGGGGACACTGAAGCTTTCTTT. Residues: CASSTRGGDTEAFF.

The gene calls are TRBV14 and TRBJ1-2; a possible D gene is TRBD1 (5 bases). Trimming stripped 1 base from V and 7 bases from J, with 13 bases between. The length of the CDR3 is 14 residues. CDR1 is SGHDN, CDR2 FVKESK, per germline. The CDR3 protein is CASSQGISGGGYTF. CDR3 DNA sequence: TGTGCCAGCAGCCAAGGGATCTCCGGGGGTGGCTACACCTTC.

The genes are TRBV15 and TRBJ1-1; no definite D call. V lost 0 bases to trimming and J lost 2 bases, with 10 bases between them. CDR1 LNHNV and CDR2 YYDKDF come from the germline V gene (reference sequence). The CDR3 loop spans 15 amino acids. The CDR3 here is CATSRDMAGNTEAFF. CDR3 DNA sequence: TGTGCCACCAGCAGAGATATGGCGGGAAACACTGAAGCTTTCTTT.

The J gene is TRBJ2-5, the V gene TRBV6-5, with unresolved D. With 0 bases removed from V and 7 bases from J, the gap between germline ends came to 12 bases. The CDR3 has 14 residues. Germline values: CDR1 MNHEY, CDR2 SVGAGI. The CDR3 coding sequence is TGTGCCAGCAGTTACTCGCAGGCCCCGGGGACCCAGTACTTC. Translation: CASSYSQAPGTQYF.

The chain has TRBV7-2 and TRBJ2-7; 9 bases are shared with TRBD2. The germline V gene has CDR1 SGHTA and CDR2 FQGNSA. The CDR3 contains 13 residues. V shed 9 bases, J shed 1 base, and the junction held 4 bases outside the gene matches. The CDR3 DNA is TGTGCCAGAAAGACTAGCGGTTCCTACGAGCAGTACTTC. As protein: CARKTSGSYEQYF.

In DNA, the CDR3 is TGTGCCACCGTGGGCGGGGGGCGCACAGATACGCAGTATTTT. The encoded protein is CATVGGGRTDTQYF. This chain connects TRBV15 to TRBJ2-3; TRBD2 aligns across 8 bases. CDR3 length: 14 amino acids. The J segment lost 1 base and the V segment lost 8 bases, leaving 5 bases of the junction unmatched. The germline CDR1 and CDR2 sequences are LNHNV and YYDKDF (reference sequence).

J is TRBJ2-3 and V is TRBV6-5; TRBD2 aligns across 13 bases. Trimming took 9 bases from V and 2 from J; bases not matched to a gene: 5. CDR3 length: 15 residues. Per the germline V gene, CDR1 is MNHEY and CDR2 is SVGAGI. This chain's CDR3 is CASSGLAGDTDTQYF. The DNA of the CDR3 is TGTGCCAGTTCAGGACTAGCGGGGGACACAGATACGCAGTATTTT.

V gene TRBV5-1 combines with J gene TRBJ2-1; 10 bases line up with TRBD2. Unmatched junction bases numbered 13, after V lost 1 base and J lost 9 bases. The CDR3 extends over 17 amino acids. Looked up from germline, CDR1 is SGHRS and CDR2 is YFSETQ. CDR3 nucleotide sequence: TGCGCCAGCAGCTTGCCCCCGACTAGCGGGTGGGCCAGTGAGCAGTTCTTC. Residues: CASSLPPTSGWASEQFF.

In its sample, this clone was seen once. The rearrangement uses TRBV19 and TRBJ1-1; D perhaps matches TRBD1 (5 bases). The CDR3 totals 16 residues. V dropped 1 base and J dropped 3 bases, with 15 bases sitting between them. Germline V CDR1 and CDR2: LNHDA, SQIVND (reference sequence). CDR3 loop: CASSIVGDLIHTEAFF. CDR3 nucleotide sequence: TGTGCCAGTAGTATAGTGGGGGACCTAATCCACACTGAAGCTTTCTTT.

V gene TRBV4-1 combines with J gene TRBJ2-5; TRBD2 might be the D (5 bases). Germline assignment: CDR1 MGHRA and CDR2 YSYEKL. V was cut by 1 base and J by 7 bases, with 16 bases left in between. The CDR3 runs to 15 residues. The CDR3 loop reads CASSQGFRLPGTQYF. The CDR3 nucleotides are TGCGCCAGCAGCCAAGGCTTCCGACTACCCGGGACCCAGTACTTC.